This entry describes one T cell receptor (beta chain). This entry belongs to a study of blood T cell repertoires in COVID-19. Looking at the study overall: COVID-19 samples, acute and convalescent, were from the United States, Italy and Spain. From T cells, B-cell-depleted T cells, or PBMCs came the material, which was cDNA or gDNA.

The data were produced by immunoSEQ multiplex PCR, yet TCRdb's version contains in-frame clones alone and is incomplete. Of 250,000 or so clones listed, around 89% are singletons. This CDR3 contains 16 residues. Deletions cut 8 bases from V and 0 bases from J, with 19 bases between. Germline lookup yields CDR1 SGHAT and CDR2 FQNNGV. Participants' reported clinical history set cohort assignment. Cohort 3 donors counted as recovered after two negative PCRs, clearance, or resolved symptoms. This clonotype originated in a man between 35 and 55 years old who had recovered from COVID-19. The sample was PBMCs or T cells enriched from blood (not recorded which). The chain employs TRBV11-2 and TRBJ1-1; no clear D. CDR3 bases: TGTGCCAGCCCGACGGGGAGGTCGGGCATGAACACTGAAGCTTTCTTT. Residues: CASPTGRSGMNTEAFF.